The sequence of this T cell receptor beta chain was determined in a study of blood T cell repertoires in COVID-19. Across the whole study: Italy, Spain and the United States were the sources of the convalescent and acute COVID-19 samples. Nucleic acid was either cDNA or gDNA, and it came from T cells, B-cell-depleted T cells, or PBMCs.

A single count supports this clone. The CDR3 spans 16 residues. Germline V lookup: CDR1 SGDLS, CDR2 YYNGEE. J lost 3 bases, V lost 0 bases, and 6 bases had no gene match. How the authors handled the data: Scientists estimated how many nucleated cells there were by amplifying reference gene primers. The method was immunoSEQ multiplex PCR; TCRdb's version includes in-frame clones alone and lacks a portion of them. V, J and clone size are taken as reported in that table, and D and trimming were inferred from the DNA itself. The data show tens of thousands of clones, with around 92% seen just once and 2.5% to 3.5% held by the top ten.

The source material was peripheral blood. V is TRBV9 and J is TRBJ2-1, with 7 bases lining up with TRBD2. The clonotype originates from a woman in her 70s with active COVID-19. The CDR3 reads CASSVVEGGIYNEQFF. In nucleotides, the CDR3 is TGTGCCAGCAGCGTAGTTGAGGGAGGGATCTACAATGAGCAGTTCTTC.